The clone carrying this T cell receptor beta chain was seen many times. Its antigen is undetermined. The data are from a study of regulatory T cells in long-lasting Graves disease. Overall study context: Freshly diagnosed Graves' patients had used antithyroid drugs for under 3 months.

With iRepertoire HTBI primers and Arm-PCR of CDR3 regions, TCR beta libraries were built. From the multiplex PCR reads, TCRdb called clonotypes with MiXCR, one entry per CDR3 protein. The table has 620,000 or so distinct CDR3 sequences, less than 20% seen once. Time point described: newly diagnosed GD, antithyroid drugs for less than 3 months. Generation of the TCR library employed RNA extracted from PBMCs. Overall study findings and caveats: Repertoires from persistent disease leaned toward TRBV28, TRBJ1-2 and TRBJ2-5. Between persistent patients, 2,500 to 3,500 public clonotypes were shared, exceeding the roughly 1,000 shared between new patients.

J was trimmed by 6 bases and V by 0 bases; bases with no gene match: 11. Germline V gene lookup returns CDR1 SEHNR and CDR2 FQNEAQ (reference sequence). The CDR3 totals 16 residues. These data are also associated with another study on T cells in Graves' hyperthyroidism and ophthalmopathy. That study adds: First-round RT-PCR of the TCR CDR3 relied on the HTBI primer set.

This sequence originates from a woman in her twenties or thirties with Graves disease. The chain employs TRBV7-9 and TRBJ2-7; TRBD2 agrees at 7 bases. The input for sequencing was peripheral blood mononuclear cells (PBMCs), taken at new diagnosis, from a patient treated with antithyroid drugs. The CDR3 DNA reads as TGTGCCAGCAGCTTAGCGCTCGGACGGGAGGTAGGCGAGCAGTACTTC. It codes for CASSLALGREVGEQYF.